The rows below give T cell receptor beta chains drawn from one sample of a study of T cell repertoires in cytomegalovirus infection. What these receptors recognize is not known. Each CDR3 protein gets one entry after TCRdb re-called the reads with MiXCR. Here the sample spans about 830,000 distinct CDR3 sequences, approximately 30% being singletons. The sequenced sample was cultured CD8+ T cells from PBMCs, obtained from culture after CMV antigen stimulation. The receptors were gathered from a human donor in good health (CMV status not recorded). Some clones in this sample may be carry-over from other donors' samples. Both conserved end residues are part of each CDR3.

>TRBV12-3/TRBV12-4
CASSPGMGNTEAFF
>TRBV6-2/TRBV6-3
CASSLLQGVLGELFF
>TRBV11-3
CASSSGPRGETQYF
>TRBV6-2/TRBV6-3
CASSLLGGWNEQFF
>TRBV29-1
CSVGANIQYF
>TRBV20-1
CSAHRGNTEAFF
>TRBV7-6
CASTPGGQAGETQYF
>TRBV19
CASSIVAGINQPQHF
>TRBV7-6
CASSPGTSTEAFF
>TRBV7-6
CANSLPGAGTGELFF
>TRBV6-1
CASSTAGTIGYTF
>TRBV7-9
CASSGTGGDYGYTF
>TRBV7-6
CASSFSRSSNTGELFF
>TRBV9
CASSVRGLDSPLHF
>TRBV7-6
CASSLFPGASVRTDTQYF
>TRBV10-3
CAISEPGQGSYNEQFF
>TRBV27
CASSSLGGEQPQHF
>TRBV27
CASSRWTGGDEKLFF
>TRBV12-3/TRBV12-4
CASSIGRYEQYF
>TRBV20-1
CSARAQQDYEQYF
>TRBV7-6
CASGAGKNQPQHF
>TRBV12-5
CASGWEVFSYEQYF
>TRBV7-6
CASSLEAGGANEQFF